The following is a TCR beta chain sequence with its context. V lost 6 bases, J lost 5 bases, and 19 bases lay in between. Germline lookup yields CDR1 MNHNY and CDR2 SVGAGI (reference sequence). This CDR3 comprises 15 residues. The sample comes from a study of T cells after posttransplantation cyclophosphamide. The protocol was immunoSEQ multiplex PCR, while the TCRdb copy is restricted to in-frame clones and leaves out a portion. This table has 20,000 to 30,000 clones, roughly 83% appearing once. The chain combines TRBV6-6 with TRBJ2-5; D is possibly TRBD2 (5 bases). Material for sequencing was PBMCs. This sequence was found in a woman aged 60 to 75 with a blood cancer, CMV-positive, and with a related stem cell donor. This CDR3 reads CASSRERRARETQYF. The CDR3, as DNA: TGTGCCAGCAGCCGTGAACGGCGGGCCCGGGAGACCCAGTACTTC.